This T cell receptor (beta chain) was retrieved from a study of CD8+ T cells in alopecia areata. Study overall: It was approximately 6-11-week-old female C3H/HeJ mice that received skin from roughly 6-12-month-old C3H/HeJ graft donors with spontaneous alopecia.

This clone was counted ten times or more. The antigen is unknown. The gene symbols are mouse symbols. Sequencing ends 4 residues short of the CDR3 end; the germline J gene provides the rest. Points from the study as a whole: Scalp sample sequencing also detects resident alphabeta T cells of normal skin. It was less clear whether patients shared TCRs than it was in mice, possibly because of HLA.

Germline V gene data show CDR1 as NNHDY and CDR2 as SYVADS. The CDR3 has 16 residues. cDNA prepared by RNA extraction and subsequent reverse transcription served as the template for sequencing. TCRdb's copy holds only in-frame clones and misses some; the assay was immunoSEQ multiplex PCR. The sample includes roughly 120,000 clones, none of them occurring once. The TCR sequence derives from a C3H/HeJ mouse with alopecia areata. Strain haplotype (MHC): H2-k. The rearrangement uses TRBV13-3 and TRBJ2-7; 10 bases line up with TRBD2. Specimen: lesional skin. CDR3 bases read: TGTGCCAGCAGTGAGAGGACTGGGGGCCTTTCTTAT. Amino acids: CASSERTGGLSY. Given in full, the CDR3 is CASSERTGGLSYEQYF.